The rows below give T cell receptor beta chains drawn from one sample of a study of CD8+ T cells in alopecia areata. Clones were sequenced by immunoSEQ multiplex PCR, and TCRdb holds only the in-frame ones, with some missing. The sample lists around 190,000 clones; about three fifths were seen once. Sample: CD4+ T cells sorted from blood, taken at week 24, from a patient treated with tofacitinib. These receptors originate from a human donor with alopecia areata. Each CDR3 is given with its conserved first and last residue. Fields, in order: D gene, J gene, V gene, clone size, CDR3 DNA, CDR3 protein. A D gene is named only where the DNA matches it firmly. Clone size is shown for a subset of rows, as once, few, many or a class of expanded clone.

>.|TRBJ2-7|TRBV30|.
TGTGCCTGGAGTGTGGGGTTGGCAGACTACGAGCAGTACTTC
CAWSVGLADYEQYF
>.|TRBJ1-6|TRBV5-6|few
TGTGCCAGCAGCTTGGGGGGCAATTCACCCCTCCACTTT
CASSLGGNSPLHF
>.|TRBJ1-6|TRBV27|few
TGTGCCAGCAGTTTGACCGGGGACAATTCACCCCTCCACTTT
CASSLTGDNSPLHF
>TRBD1|TRBJ2-2|TRBV7-8|.
TGTGCCAGCAGCCTTGGGACAGGAGGGGGTCACGGGGAGCTGTTTTTT
CASSLGTGGGHGELFF
>TRBD1|TRBJ1-6|TRBV28|many
TGTGCCAGCAGCCCAGACTGGACAGGGTCCCATCTCCTCCACTTT
CASSPDWTGSHLLHF
>.|TRBJ1-2|TRBV29-1|.
TGCAGCGTTTCTATAGGAGTAAACTATGGCTACACCTTC
CSVSIGVNYGYTF
>.|TRBJ1-1|TRBV30|.
TGTGCCCGTCTAGAGGGGGGGACTGAAGCTTTCTTT
CARLEGGTEAFF
>TRBD1|TRBJ1-2|TRBV30|.
TGTGCCTGGAGGGAACCGGGACAGGGGGCCTATGGCTACACCTTC
CAWREPGQGAYGYTF
>.|TRBJ2-2|TRBV5-6|few
TGTGCCAGCAGCTTTCCCGGGGACAACACCGGGGAGCTGTTTTTT
CASSFPGDNTGELFF
>.|TRBJ1-2|TRBV7-9|.
TGTGCCAGCAGCCCACAGTGGGGTCGGGATGGCTACACCTTC
CASSPQWGRDGYTF
>TRBD1|TRBJ2-7|TRBV9|.
TGTGCCAGCAACCCCCCGGGACAGTGGGACGACTACGAGCAGTACTTC
CASNPPGQWDDYEQYF
>.|TRBJ1-2|TRBV2|once
TGTGCCAGCCAAATGGACCGACTACTTGCTAACTATGGCTACACCTTC
CASQMDRLLANYGYTF
>TRBD1|TRBJ2-5|TRBV5-1|once
TGCGCCAGCAGTGAGCAGGGGGCCGTAGGAGAGACCCAGTACTTC
CASSEQGAVGETQYF
>TRBD1|TRBJ2-7|TRBV5-6|.
TGTGCCAGCAGCTTATACGGGACAGGAGGCTACGAGCAGTACTTC
CASSLYGTGGYEQYF
>.|TRBJ1-1|TRBV5-4|.
TGTGCCAGCAGCCGCGACTTCTCAGGGCCGCTTAGTGAAGCTTTCTTT
CASSRDFSGPLSEAFF
>.|TRBJ2-7|TRBV12-1|.
TGTGCCAGCAGCTGCCCGGGAGCGGGGGACTCCTACGAGCAGTACTTC
CASSCPGAGDSYEQYF
>.|TRBJ1-1|TRBV19|few
TGTGCCAGTAGGACAGTCTCTGAAGCTTTCTTT
CASRTVSEAFF
>TRBD2|TRBJ2-3|TRBV2|.
TGTGCCAGCAGCGGATTTAGCGGGGGACACACAGATACGCAGTATTTT
CASSGFSGGHTDTQYF
>.|TRBJ2-1|TRBV7-2|.
TGTGCCAGCAGCTCGAGTGACCCGGAGAATGAGCAGTTCTTC
CASSSSDPENEQFF
>TRBD1|TRBJ2-7|TRBV9|.
TGTGCCAGCAGCCCCGGGACAGGGACCTACGAGCAGTACTTC
CASSPGTGTYEQYF
>.|TRBJ2-3|TRBV29-1|few
TGCAGCGTTGCAGGGAGCACAGATACGCAGTATTTT
CSVAGSTDTQYF
>.|TRBJ2-7|TRBV5-6|.
TGTGCCAGCAGCTTGCGGGGAGGCTCCTACGAGCAGTACTTC
CASSLRGGSYEQYF